This T cell receptor (beta chain) is from a study of human T cells and chemical hapten exposure. For the study at large: Each week of the approximately 23-week study, patients had diphenylcyclopropenone applied to the scalp.

This CDR3 region has 15 residues. V dropped 0 bases and J dropped 4 bases, with 13 bases sitting between them. Per germline, CDR1 DFQATT and CDR2 SNEGSKA (reference sequence). Noted time point: patch test 2, 6 weeks after DPC sensitization. Treatment of the sample: therapeutic diphenylcyclopropenone sensitization with weekly scalp DPC. The study, taken as a whole, reports: Having alopecia, the donors may differ immunologically from healthy people.

Authors' data handling: The number of TCRs in each sample had a median of around 96,000 and spanned about 23,224 to 700,000. MiXCR, run by TCRdb on the RACE reads, gives a single entry per CDR3 protein. The V and J calls here are based on TCRdb, not the publication. The sample lists more than 110,000 distinct CDR3 sequences; 12% were seen once. This clonotype was detected only a few times. Its antigen is as yet unknown. The sequencing here drew on whole blood, taken in connection with sensitization to the hapten diphenylcyclopropenone (DPC). The chain combines TRBV20-1 with TRBJ1-3; D call uncertain. This clonotype was obtained from a woman aged 45-60 years with alopecia areata. Some clones in this sample may be carry-over from other donors' samples. This chain's CDR3 is CSARDPTLGGNTIYF. CDR3 coding DNA: TGCAGTGCTAGAGATCCAACTCTGGGGGGAAACACCATATATTTT.